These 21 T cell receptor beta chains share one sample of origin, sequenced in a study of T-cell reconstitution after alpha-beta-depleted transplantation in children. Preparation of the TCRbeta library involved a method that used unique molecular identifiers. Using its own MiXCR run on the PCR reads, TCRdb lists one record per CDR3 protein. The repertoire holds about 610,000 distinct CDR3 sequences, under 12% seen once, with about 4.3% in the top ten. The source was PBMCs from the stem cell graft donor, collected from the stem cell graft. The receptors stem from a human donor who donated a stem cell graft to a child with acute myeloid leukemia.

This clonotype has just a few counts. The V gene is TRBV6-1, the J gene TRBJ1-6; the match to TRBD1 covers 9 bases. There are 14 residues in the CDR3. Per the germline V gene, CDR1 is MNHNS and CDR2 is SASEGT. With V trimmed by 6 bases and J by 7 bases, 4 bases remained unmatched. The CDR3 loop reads CASRGTGSNSPLHF. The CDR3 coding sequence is TGTGCCAGCAGGGGGACAGGGAGCAATTCACCCCTCCACTTT.

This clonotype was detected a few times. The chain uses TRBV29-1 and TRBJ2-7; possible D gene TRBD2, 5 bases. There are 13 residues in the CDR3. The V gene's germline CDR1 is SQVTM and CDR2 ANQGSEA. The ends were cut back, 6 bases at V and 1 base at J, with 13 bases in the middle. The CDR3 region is CSVRTDLSYEQYF. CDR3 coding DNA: TGCAGCGTCAGGACGGACTTGTCCTACGAGCAGTACTTC.

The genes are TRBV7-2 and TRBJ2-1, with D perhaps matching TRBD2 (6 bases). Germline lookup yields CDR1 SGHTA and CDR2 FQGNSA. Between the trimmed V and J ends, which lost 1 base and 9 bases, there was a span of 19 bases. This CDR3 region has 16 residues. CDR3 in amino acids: CASSLGGATPWSEQFF. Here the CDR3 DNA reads TGTGCCAGCAGCTTAGGCGGGGCTACCCCCTGGAGTGAGCAGTTCTTC.

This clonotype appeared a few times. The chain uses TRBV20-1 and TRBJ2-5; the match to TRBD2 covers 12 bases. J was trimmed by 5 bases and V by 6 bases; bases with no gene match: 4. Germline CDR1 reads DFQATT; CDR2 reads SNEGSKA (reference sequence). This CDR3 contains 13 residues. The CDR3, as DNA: TGCAGTGCGCTAGCGGGAGGGGTGGAGACCCAGTACTTC. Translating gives CSALAGGVETQYF.

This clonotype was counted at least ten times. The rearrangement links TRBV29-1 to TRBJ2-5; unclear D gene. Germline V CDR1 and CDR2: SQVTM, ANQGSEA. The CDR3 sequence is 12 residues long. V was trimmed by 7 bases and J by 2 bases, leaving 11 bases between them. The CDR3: CSAGRQQETQYF. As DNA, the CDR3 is TGCAGCGCTGGACGGCAACAAGAGACCCAGTACTTC.

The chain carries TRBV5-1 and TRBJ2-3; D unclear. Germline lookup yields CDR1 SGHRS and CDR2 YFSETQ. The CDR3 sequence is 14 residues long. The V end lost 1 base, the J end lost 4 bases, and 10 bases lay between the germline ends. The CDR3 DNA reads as TGCGCCAGCAGCTTGAGTGTGGGCGCAGATACGCAGTATTTT. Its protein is CASSLSVGADTQYF.

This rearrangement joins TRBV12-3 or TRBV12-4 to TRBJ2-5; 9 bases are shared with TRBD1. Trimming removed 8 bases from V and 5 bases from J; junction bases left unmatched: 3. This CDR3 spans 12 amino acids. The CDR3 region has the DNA TGTGCCAGCCAGGACAGGGGCGAGACCCAGTACTTC. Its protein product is CASQDRGETQYF.

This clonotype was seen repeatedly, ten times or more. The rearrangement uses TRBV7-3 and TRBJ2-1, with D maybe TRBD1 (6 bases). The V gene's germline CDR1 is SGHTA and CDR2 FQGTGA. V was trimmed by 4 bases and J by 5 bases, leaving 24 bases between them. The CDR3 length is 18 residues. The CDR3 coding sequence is TGTGCCAGCAGCTCCCCCAGGGGCCCTAGCAGGGGACACAATGAGCAGTTCTTC. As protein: CASSSPRGPSRGHNEQFF.

In nucleotides, the CDR3 is TGTGCCAGCAGTGGTATCTCGGGTTATGGAAACACCATATATTTT. Protein product: CASSGISGYGNTIYF. The rearrangement uses TRBV12-3 or TRBV12-4 and TRBJ1-3; no reliable D call. The CDR3 is 15 amino acids. V lost 5 bases, J lost 3 bases, and 14 bases lay in between.

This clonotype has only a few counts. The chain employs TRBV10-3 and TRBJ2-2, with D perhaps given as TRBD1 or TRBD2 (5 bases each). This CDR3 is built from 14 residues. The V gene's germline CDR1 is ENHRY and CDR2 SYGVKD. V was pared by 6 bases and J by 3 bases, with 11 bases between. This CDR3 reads CAISPGPYTGELFF. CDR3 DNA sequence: TGTGCCATCAGCCCGGGACCATACACCGGGGAGCTGTTTTTT.

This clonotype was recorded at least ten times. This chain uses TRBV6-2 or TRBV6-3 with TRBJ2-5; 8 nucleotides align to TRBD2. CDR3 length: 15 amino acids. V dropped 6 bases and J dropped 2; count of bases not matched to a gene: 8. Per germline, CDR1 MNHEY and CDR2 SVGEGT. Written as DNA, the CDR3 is TGTGCCAGCAGCCTTACTAGCGGCCCTCAAGAGACCCAGTACTTC. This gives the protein CASSLTSGPQETQYF.

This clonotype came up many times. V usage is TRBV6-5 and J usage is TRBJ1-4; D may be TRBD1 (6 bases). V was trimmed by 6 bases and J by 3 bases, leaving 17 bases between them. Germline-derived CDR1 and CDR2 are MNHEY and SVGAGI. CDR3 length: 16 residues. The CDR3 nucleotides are TGTGCCAGCAGGTATCGATCACAGGGCGCTAATGAAAAACTGTTTTTT. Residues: CASRYRSQGANEKLFF.

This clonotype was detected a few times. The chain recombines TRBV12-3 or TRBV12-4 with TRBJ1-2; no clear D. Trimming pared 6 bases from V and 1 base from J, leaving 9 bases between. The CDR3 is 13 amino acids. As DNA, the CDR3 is TGTGCCAGCAGAAAAGGCCATAACTATGGCTACACCTTC. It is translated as CASRKGHNYGYTF.

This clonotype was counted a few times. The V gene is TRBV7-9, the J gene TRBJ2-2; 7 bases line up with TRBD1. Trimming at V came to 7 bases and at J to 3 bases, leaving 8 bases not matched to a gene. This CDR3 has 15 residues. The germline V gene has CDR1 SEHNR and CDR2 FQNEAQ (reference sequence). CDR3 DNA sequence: TGTGCCAGCAATCCGGACAGGTCGGACACCGGGGAGCTGTTTTTT. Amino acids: CASNPDRSDTGELFF.

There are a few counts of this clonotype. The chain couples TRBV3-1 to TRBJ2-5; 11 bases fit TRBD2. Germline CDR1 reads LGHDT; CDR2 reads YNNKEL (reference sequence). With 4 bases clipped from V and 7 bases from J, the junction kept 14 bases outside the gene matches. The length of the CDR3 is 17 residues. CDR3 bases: TGTGCCAGCAGCCCTACCGGGACTAGCGGAGAGGGGCGGACCCAGTACTTC. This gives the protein CASSPTGTSGEGRTQYF.

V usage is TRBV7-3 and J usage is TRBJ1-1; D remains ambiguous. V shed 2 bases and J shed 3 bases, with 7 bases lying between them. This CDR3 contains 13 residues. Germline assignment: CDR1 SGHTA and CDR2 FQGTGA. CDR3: CASSLGSHTEAFF. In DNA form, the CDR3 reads TGTGCCAGCAGCTTAGGGAGTCACACTGAAGCTTTCTTT.

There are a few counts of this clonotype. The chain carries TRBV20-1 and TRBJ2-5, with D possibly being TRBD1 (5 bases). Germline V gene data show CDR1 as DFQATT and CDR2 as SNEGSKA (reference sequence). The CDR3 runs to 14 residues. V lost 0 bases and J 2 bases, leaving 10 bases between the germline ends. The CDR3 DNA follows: TGCAGTGCTAGAGATCCACAGGAACAAGAGACCCAGTACTTC. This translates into CSARDPQEQETQYF.

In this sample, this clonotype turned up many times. DNA for the CDR3: TGCAGCGTTGAAGGCAGGGGTAGCTATGGCTACACCTTC. Protein: CSVEGRGSYGYTF. The chain uses TRBV29-1 and TRBJ1-2; TRBD1 is a possible D gene (6 bases). Germline CDR1 and CDR2: SQVTM and ANQGSEA. This CDR3 spans 13 amino acids. The V end lost 1 base, the J end lost 4 bases, and 10 bases lay between the germline ends.

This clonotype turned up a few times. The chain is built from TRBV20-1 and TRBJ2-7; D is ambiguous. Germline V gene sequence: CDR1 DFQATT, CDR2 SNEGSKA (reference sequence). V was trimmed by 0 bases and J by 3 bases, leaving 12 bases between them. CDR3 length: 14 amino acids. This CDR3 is CSARDPHVVYEQYF. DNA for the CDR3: TGCAGTGCTAGAGATCCCCACGTTGTCTACGAGCAGTACTTC.

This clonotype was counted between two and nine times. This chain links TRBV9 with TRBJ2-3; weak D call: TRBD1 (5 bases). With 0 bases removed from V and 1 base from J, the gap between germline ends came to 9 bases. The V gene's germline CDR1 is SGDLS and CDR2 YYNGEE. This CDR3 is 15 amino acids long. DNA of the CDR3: TGTGCCAGCAGCGTAGTAGGGGCTGGCACAGATACGCAGTATTTT. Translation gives CASSVVGAGTDTQYF.

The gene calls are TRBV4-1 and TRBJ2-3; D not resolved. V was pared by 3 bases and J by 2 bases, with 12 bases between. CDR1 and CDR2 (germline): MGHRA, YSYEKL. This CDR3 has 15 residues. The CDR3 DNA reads TGCGCCAGCAGCCAGGTCGGTTCGGACACAGATACGCAGTATTTT. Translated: CASSQVGSDTDTQYF.